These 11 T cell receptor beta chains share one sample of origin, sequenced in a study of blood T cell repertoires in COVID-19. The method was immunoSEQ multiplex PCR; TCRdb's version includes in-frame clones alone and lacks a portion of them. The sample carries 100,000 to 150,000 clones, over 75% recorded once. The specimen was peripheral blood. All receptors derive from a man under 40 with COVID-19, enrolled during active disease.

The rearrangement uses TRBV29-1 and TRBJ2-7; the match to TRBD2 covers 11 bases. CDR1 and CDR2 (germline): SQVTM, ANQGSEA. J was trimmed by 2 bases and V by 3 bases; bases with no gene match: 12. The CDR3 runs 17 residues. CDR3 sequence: CSVDARGLAGGAYEQYF. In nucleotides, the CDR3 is TGCAGCGTTGACGCCCGAGGGCTAGCGGGGGGTGCCTACGAGCAGTACTTC.

CDR3 bases: TGTGCCACCAGTGGCCAGGGGTTTACCGGGGAGCTGTTTTTT. Protein product: CATSGQGFTGELFF. The chain is built from TRBV24-1 and TRBJ2-2; possibly TRBD1 for D (6 bases). Deletions cut 5 bases from V and 5 bases from J, with 11 bases between. This CDR3 is 14 amino acids long. Germline-derived CDR1 and CDR2 are KGHDR and SFDVKD.

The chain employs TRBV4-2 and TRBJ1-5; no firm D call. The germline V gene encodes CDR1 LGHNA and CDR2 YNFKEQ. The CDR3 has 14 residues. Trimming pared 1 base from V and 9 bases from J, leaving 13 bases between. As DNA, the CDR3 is TGTGCCAGCAGCCAAGCCAGTGGAGGTGGGCCCCAGCATTTT. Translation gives CASSQASGGGPQHF.

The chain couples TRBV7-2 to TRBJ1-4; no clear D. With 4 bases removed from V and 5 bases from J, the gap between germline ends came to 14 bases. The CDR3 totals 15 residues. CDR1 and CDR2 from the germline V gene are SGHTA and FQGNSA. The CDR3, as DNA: TGTGCCAGCAGCTCTCAAGGAGTGCAGAATGAAAAACTGTTTTTT. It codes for CASSSQGVQNEKLFF.

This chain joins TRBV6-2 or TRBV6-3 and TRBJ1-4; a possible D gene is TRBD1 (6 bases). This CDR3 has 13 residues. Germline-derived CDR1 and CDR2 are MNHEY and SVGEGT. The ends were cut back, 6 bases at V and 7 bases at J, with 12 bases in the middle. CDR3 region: CASSRGSREKLFF. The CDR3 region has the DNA TGTGCCAGCAGCAGGGGCTCGCGTGAAAAACTGTTTTTT.

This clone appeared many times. CDR3 in amino acids: CASGLGGSSYNEQFF. The CDR3 nucleotides read TGTGCCAGTGGGCTGGGGGGTAGCTCCTACAATGAGCAGTTCTTC. The chain uses TRBV19 and TRBJ2-1; a weak D match, TRBD2 (6 bases). The germline V and J ends were trimmed by 8 bases and 0 bases, with 14 bases remaining between them. This CDR3 comprises 15 residues. The germline CDR1 and CDR2 sequences are LNHDA and SQIVND (reference sequence).

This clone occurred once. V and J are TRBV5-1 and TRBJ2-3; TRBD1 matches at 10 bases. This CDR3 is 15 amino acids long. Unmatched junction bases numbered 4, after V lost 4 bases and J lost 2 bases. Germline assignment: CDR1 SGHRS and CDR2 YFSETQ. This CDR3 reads CASSPGQGNTDTQYF. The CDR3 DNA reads TGCGCCAGCAGCCCGGGACAGGGGAACACAGATACGCAGTATTTT.

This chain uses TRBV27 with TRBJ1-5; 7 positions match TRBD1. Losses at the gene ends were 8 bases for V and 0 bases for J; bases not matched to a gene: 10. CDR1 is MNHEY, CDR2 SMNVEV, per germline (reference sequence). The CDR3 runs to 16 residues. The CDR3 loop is CASRPLWDSSNQPQHF. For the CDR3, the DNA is TGTGCCAGCCGTCCCCTCTGGGACAGTAGCAATCAGCCCCAGCATTTT.

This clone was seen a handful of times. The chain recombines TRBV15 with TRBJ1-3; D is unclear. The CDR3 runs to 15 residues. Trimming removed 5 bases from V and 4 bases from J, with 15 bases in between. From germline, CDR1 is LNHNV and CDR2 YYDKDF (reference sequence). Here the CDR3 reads CATSPPGSRGNTIYF. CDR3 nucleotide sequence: TGTGCCACCAGCCCCCCGGGGAGTAGGGGAAACACCATATATTTT.

The CDR3 bases are TGTGCCAGCTCACCACCGGGGCCCCAAACATTATACGAGCAGTACTTC. It encodes CASSPPGPQTLYEQYF. This chain uses TRBV18 with TRBJ2-7, with D tentatively TRBD1 (5 bases). Germline CDR1 reads KGHSH; CDR2 reads LQKENI. Trimming pared 0 bases from V and 4 bases from J, leaving 16 bases between. The CDR3 contains 16 residues.

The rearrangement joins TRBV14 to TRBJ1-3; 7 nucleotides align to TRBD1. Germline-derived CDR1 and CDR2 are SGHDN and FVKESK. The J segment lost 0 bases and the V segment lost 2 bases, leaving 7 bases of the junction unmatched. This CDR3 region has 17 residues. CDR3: CASSQQTGLVSGNTIYF. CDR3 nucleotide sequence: TGTGCCAGCAGCCAACAGACAGGGCTCGTCTCTGGAAACACCATATATTTT.